This T cell receptor beta chain was sequenced for a study of tumor-infiltrating lymphocytes in oesophageal squamous cell carcinoma. This clonotype rates as medium-sized. In TCRdb, the PCR reads were re-called with MiXCR into one record per CDR3 protein. The profile covers 9,000 to 13,000 distinct CDR3 sequences, with more than 55% appearing a single time and around 30% taken by the ten largest. The CDR3 extends over 14 amino acids. V dropped 6 bases and J dropped 5; count of bases not matched to a gene: 8. Looked up from germline, CDR1 is MNHNS and CDR2 is SASEGT. The genes are TRBV6-1 and TRBJ2-5; 8 bases match TRBD1. Sample: esophageal tumor tissue. This receptor was identified in a male donor with esophageal squamous cell carcinoma. CDR3: CASSSDRGWETQYF. The CDR3 DNA reads as TGTGCCAGCAGCTCCGACAGGGGTTGGGAGACCCAGTACTTC.